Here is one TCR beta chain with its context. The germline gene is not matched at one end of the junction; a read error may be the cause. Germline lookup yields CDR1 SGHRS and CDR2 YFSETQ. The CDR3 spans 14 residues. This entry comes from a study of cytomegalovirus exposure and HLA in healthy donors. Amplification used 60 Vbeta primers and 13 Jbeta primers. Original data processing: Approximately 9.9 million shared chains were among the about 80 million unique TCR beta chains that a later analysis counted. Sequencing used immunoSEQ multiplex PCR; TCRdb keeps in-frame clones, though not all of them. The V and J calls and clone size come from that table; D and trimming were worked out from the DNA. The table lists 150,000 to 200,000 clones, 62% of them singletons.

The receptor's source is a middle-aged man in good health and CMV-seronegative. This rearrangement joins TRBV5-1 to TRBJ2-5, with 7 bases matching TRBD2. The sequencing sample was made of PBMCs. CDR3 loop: CTSSLGGFQETQYF. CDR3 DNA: TGCACCAGCAGCTTGGGAGGGTTCCAAGAGACCCAGTACTTC.